The entry below gives a single T cell receptor (beta chain) sequence along with its context. These data come from a study of metastatic and nonmetastatic thyroid tumors. CDR1 MNHNS and CDR2 SASEGT come from the germline V gene. This CDR3 has 14 amino acids. V trimming: 5 bases; J trimming: 4 bases; junction bases outside the gene matches: 5. No patient received treatment before thyroid surgery. From the PCR reads, TCRdb re-called clones with MiXCR. The sample includes tens of thousands of clones, 25% to 30% seen only once; the top ten take approximately 16%. The sequenced material came from blood. This TCR was recovered from a female donor with papillary thyroid cancer or a benign thyroid nodule (not recorded which). Some clones in this sample may be carry-over from other donors' samples. The chain uses TRBV6-1 and TRBJ2-5; TRBD1 agrees at 9 bases. CDR3 protein: CASSHGQGIETQYF. In DNA, the CDR3 is TGTGCCAGCAGTCATGGACAGGGGATAGAGACCCAGTACTTC.